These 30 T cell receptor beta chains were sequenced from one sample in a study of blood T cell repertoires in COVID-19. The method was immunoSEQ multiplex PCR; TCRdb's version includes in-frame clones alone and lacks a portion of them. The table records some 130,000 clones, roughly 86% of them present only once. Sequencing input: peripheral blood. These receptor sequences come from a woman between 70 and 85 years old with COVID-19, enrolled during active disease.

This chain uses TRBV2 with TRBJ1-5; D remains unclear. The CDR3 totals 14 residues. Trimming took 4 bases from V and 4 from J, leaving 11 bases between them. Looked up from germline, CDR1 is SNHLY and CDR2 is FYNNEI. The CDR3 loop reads CASSAGESNQPQHF. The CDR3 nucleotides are TGTGCCAGCAGTGCCGGAGAGTCAAATCAGCCCCAGCATTTT.

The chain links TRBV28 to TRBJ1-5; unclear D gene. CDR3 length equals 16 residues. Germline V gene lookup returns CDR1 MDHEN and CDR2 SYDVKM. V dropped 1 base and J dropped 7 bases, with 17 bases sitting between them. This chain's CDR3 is CASSLSGFGSMQPQHF. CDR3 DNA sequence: TGTGCCAGCAGTTTATCGGGGTTTGGGTCTATGCAGCCCCAGCATTTT.

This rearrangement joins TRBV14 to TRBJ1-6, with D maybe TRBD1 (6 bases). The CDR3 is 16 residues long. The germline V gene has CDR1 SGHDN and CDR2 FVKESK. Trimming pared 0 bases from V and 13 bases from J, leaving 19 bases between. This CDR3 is CASSQDWGRPVFPLHF. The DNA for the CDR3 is TGTGCCAGCAGCCAAGATTGGGGGCGCCCGGTATTTCCCCTCCACTTT. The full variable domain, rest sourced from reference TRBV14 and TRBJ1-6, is EAGVTQFPSHSVIEKGQTVTLRCDPISGHDNLYWYRRVMGKEIKFLLHFVKESKQDESGMPNNRFLAERTGGTYSTLKVQPAELEDSGVYFCASSQDWGRPVFPLHFGNGTRLTVT.

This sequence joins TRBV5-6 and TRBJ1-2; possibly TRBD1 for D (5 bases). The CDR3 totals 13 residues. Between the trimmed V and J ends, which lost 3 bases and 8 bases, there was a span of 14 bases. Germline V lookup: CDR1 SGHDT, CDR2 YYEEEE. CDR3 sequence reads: CASSSVRAGGYTF. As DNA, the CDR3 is TGTGCCAGCAGCTCTGTCAGGGCGGGGGGCTACACCTTC. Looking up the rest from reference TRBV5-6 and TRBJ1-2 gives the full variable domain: DAGVTQSPTHLIKTRGQQVTLRCSPKSGHDTVSWYQQALGQGPQFIFQYYEEEERQRGNFPDRFSGHQFPNYSSELNVNALLLGDSALYLCASSSVRAGGYTFGSGTRLTVV.

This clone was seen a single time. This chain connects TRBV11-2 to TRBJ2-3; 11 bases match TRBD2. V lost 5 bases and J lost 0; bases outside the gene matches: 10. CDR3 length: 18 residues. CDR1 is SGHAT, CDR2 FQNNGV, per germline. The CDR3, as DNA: TGTGCCAGCAGCCGCGTTCTAGCGGGGGGTGCAAGCACAGATACGCAGTATTTT. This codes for CASSRVLAGGASTDTQYF.

DNA for the CDR3: TGTGCCAGCGGTGGTGGGGGGGTAACGGGCAACGAGCAGTACTTC. It specifies CASGGGGVTGNEQYF. The chain carries TRBV28 and TRBJ2-7; 7 positions agree with TRBD2. V trimming: 8 bases; J trimming: 5 bases; junction bases outside the gene matches: 15. Germline CDR1 and CDR2: MDHEN and SYDVKM. The CDR3 has 15 residues. Full variable domain (rest looked up from reference TRBV28 and TRBJ2-7): DVKVTQSSRYLVKRTGEKVFLECVQDMDHENMFWYRQDPGLGLRLIYFSYDVKMKEKGDIPEGYSVSREKKERFSLILESASTNQTSMYLCASGGGGVTGNEQYFGPGTRLTVT.

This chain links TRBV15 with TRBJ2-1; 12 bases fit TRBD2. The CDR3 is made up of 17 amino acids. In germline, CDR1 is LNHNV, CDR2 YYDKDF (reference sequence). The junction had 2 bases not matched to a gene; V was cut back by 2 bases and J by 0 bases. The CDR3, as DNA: TGTGCCACCAGCAGACTGACTAGCGGGGGCTCCTACAATGAGCAGTTCTTC. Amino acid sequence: CATSRLTSGGSYNEQFF.

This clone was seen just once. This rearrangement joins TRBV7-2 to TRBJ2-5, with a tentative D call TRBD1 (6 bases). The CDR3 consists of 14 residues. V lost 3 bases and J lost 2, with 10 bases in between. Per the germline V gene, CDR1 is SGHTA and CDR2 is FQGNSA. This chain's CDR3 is CASSLGQIQETQYF. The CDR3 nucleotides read TGTGCCAGCAGCTTGGGACAAATTCAAGAGACCCAGTACTTC.

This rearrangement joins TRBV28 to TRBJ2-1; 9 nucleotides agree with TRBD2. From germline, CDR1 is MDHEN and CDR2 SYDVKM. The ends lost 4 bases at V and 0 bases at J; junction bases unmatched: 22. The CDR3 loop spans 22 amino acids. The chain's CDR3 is CASSSPPARAGGDPSSYNEQFF. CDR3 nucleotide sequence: TGTGCCAGCAGTTCCCCCCCCGCCCGGGCGGGGGGGGACCCAAGCTCCTACAATGAGCAGTTCTTC.

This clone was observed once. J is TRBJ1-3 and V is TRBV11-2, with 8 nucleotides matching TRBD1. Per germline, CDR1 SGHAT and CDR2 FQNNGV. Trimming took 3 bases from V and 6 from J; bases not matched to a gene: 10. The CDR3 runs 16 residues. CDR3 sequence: CASSLVGQGVSNTIYF. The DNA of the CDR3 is TGTGCCAGCAGCTTGGTAGGACAGGGCGTATCAAACACCATATATTTT.

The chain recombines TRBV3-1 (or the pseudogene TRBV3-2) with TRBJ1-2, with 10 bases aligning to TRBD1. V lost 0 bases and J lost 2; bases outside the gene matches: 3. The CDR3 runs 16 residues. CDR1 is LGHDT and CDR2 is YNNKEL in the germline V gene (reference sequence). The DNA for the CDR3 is TGTGCCAGCAGCCAAGAGGGGACAGGGGTCAACTATGGCTACACCTTC. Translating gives CASSQEGTGVNYGYTF.

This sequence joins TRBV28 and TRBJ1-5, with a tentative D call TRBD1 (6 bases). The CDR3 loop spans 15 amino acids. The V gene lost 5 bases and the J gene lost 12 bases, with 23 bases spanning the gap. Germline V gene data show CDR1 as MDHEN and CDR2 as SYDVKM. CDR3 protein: CASSHPDSLVSGQHF. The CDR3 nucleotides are TGTGCCAGCAGTCACCCGGACAGTCTAGTTAGTGGCCAGCATTTT.

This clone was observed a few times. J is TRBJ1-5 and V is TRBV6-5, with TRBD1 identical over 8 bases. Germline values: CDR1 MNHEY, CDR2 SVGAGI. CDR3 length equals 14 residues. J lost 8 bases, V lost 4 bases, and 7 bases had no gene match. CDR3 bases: TGTGCCAGCAGTTCCCTCTCGACAGGGGAGCCCCAGCATTTT. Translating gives CASSSLSTGEPQHF.

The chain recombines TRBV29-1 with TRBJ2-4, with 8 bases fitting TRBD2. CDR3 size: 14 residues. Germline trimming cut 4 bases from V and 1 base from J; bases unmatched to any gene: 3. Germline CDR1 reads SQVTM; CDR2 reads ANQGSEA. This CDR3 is CSVGASGAKNIQYF. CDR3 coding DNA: TGCAGCGTTGGCGCTAGCGGGGCCAAAAACATTCAGTACTTC.

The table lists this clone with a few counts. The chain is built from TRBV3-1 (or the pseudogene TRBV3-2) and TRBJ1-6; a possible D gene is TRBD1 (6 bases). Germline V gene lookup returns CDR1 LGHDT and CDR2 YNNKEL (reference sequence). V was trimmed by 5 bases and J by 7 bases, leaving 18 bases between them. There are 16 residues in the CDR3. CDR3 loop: CASSGLLDSRNSPLHF. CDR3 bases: TGTGCCAGCAGCGGACTTCTGGACAGCCGCAATTCACCCCTCCACTTT.

DNA of the CDR3: TGTGCCAGCAGCTTGGCAGGGTCGCCCGATCAGCCCCAGCATTTT. It encodes CASSLAGSPDQPQHF. This chain links TRBV5-4 with TRBJ1-5; D is perhaps TRBD1 (5 bases). V shed 0 bases and J shed 5 bases, with 12 bases lying between them. The CDR3 length is 15 residues. Germline CDR1 is SGHNT and CDR2 is YYREEE (reference sequence).

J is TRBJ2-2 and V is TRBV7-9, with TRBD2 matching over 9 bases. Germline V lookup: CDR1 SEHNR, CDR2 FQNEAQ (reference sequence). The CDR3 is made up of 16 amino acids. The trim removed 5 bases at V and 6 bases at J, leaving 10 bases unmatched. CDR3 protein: CASSPQVAGGPGELFF. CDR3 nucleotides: TGTGCCAGCAGCCCCCAGGTGGCGGGGGGGCCCGGGGAGCTGTTTTTT.

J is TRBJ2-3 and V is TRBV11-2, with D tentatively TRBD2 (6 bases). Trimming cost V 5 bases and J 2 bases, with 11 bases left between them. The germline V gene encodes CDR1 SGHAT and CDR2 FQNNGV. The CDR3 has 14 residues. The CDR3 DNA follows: TGTGCCAGCAGCACGGGAGCTTACACAGATACGCAGTATTTT. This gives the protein CASSTGAYTDTQYF.

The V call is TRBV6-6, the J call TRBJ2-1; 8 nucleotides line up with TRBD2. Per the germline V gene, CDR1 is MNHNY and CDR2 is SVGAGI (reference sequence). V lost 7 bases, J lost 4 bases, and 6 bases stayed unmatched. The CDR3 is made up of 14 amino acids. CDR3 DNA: TGTGCCAGCACCTCGCAGCGGGGGTACAATGAGCAGTTCTTC. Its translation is CASTSQRGYNEQFF.

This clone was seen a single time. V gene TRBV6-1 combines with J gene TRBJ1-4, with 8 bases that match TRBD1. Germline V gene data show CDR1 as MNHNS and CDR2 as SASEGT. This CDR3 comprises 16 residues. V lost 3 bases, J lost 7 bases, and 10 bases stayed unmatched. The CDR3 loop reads CASSDYWTGLSEKLFF. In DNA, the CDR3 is TGTGCCAGCAGTGATTATTGGACAGGGCTTAGTGAAAAACTGTTTTTT.

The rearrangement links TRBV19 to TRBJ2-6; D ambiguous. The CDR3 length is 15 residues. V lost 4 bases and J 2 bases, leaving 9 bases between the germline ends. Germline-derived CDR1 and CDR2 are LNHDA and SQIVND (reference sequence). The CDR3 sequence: CASSSLSAGANVLTF. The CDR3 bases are TGTGCCAGTAGTAGCCTGTCGGCTGGGGCCAACGTCCTGACTTTC.

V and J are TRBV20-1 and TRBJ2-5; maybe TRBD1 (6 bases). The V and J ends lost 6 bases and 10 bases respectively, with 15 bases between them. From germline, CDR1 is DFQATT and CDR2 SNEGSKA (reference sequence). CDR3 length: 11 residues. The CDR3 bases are TGCAGTGCCCCGAGACAGGAGGTCCAGTACTTC. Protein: CSAPRQEVQYF.

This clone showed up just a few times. The CDR3 region is CAARGAVNTGELFF. The CDR3 DNA follows: TGTGCCGCCCGGGGGGCGGTAAACACCGGGGAGCTGTTTTTT. This sequence joins TRBV30 and TRBJ2-2; the D gene is possibly TRBD2 (7 bases). Germline loops: CDR1 GTSNPN, CDR2 SVGIG (reference sequence). This CDR3 comprises 14 residues. Trimming shortened V by 8 bases and J by 2 bases, and 15 bases separated the two germline ends.

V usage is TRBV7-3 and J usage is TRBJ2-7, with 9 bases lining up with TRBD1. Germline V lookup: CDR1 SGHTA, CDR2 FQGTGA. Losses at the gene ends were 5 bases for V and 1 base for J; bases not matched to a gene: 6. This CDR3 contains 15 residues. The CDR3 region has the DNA TGTGCCAGCAGCCTTCAGACAGGGGGGTCCTACGAGCAGTACTTC. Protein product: CASSLQTGGSYEQYF.

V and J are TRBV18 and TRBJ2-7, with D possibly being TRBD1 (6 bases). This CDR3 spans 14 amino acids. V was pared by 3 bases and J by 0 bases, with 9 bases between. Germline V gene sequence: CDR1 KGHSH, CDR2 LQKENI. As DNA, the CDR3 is TGTGCCAGCTCACCGGACAGATACTCCTACGAGCAGTACTTC. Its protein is CASSPDRYSYEQYF.

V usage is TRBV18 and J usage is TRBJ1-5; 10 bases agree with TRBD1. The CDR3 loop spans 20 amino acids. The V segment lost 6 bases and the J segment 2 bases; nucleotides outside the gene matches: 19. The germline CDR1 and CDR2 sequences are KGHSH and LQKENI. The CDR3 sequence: CASSRIHALGQGDGNQPQHF. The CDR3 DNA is TGTGCCAGCTCCCGAATACACGCACTTGGACAGGGGGATGGCAATCAGCCCCAGCATTTT.

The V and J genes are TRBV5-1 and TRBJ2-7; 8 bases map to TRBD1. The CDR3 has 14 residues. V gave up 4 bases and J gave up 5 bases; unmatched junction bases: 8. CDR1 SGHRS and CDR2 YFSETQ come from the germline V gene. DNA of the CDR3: TGCGCCAGCAGCCCCTGGACAGGGTCTGACGAGCAGTACTTC. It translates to CASSPWTGSDEQYF.

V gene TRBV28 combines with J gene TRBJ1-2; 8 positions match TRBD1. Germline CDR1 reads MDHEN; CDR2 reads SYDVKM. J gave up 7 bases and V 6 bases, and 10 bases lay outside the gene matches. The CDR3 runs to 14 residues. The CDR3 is CASRSTGTGGGYTF. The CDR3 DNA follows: TGTGCCAGCAGATCTACCGGGACAGGAGGTGGCTACACCTTC.

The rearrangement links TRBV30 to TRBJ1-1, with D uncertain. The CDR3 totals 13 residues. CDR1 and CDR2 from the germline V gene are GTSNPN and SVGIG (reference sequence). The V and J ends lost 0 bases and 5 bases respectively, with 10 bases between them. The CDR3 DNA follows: TGTGCCTGGAGTGTAGCTATAGAAACTGAAGCTTTCTTT. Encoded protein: CAWSVAIETEAFF. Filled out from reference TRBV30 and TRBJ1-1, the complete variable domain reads SQTIHQWPATLVQPVGSPLSLECTVEGTSNPNLYWYRQAAGRGLQLLFYSVGIGQISSEVPQNLSASRPQDRQFILSSKKLLLSDSGFYLCAWSVAIETEAFFGQGTRLTVV.

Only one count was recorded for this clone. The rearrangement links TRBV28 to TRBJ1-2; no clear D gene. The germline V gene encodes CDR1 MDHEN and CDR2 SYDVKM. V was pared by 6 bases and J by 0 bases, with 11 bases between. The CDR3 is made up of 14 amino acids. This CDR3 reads CASRSRGSNYGYTF. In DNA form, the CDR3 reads TGTGCCAGCAGATCTCGGGGTTCTAACTATGGCTACACCTTC.